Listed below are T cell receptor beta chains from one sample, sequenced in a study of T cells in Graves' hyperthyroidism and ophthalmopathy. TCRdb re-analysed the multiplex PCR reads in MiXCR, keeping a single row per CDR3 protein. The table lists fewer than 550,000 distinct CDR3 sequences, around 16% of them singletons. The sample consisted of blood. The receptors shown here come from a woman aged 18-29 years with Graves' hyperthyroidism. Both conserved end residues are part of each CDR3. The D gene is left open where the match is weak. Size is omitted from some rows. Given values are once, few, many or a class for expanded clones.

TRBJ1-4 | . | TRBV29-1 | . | CSATGDTNEKLFF | TGCAGCGCTACAGGTGACACTAATGAAAAACTGTTTTTT
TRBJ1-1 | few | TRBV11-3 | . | CASGRAGTEAFF | TGTGCCAGCGGTCGGGCCGGCACTGAAGCTTTCTTT
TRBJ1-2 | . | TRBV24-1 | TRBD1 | CATGDTGTDYGYTF | TGTGCCACCGGTGACACCGGGACAGACTATGGCTACACCTTC
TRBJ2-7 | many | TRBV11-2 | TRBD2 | CASSLGLAVSYEQYF | TGTGCCAGCAGCTTGGGTCTAGCGGTCTCCTACGAGCAGTACTTC
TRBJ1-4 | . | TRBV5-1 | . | CASSFLSPGTNEKLFF | TGCGCCAGCAGCTTTCTATCTCCTGGGACTAATGAAAAACTGTTTTTT
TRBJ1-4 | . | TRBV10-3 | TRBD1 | CAIRRQGGEKLFF | TGTGCCATCAGGCGACAGGGCGGTGAAAAACTGTTTTTT
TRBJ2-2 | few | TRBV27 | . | CASSTPRETGELFF | TGTGCCAGCAGTACCCCCAGGGAGACCGGGGAGCTGTTTTTT
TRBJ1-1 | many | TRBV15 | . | CATSRVADTEAFF | TGTGCCACCAGCAGAGTTGCGGACACTGAAGCTTTCTTT
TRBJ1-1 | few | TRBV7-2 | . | CASSRQRGTEAFF | TGTGCCAGCAGCCGACAGCGCGGCACTGAAGCTTTCTTT
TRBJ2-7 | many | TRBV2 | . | CASSSGLTYEQYF | TGTGCCAGCAGTTCGGGACTCACCTACGAGCAGTACTTC
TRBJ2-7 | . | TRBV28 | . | CASRSQSSSSYEQYF | TGTGCCAGCAGAAGTCAAAGCTCCAGTTCCTACGAGCAGTACTTC
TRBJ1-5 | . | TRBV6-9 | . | CASSYPDSFSVSNQPQHF | TGTGCCAGCAGTTACCCGGACAGTTTTTCAGTTAGCAATCAGCCCCAGCATTTT